The 19 T cell receptor beta chains given below trace back to one sample, sequenced in a study of technical replicates of blood from a few donors. Only in-frame clones appear in the TCRdb table, and some are missing; sequencing was by immunoSEQ multiplex PCR. The sample carries roughly 93,000 clones, about 95% recorded once. Specimen: T cells isolated from PBMCs. The receptors come from a human donor in good health.

V gene TRBV5-1 combines with J gene TRBJ1-5; D may be TRBD1 (6 bases). The CDR3 is 15 residues long. V shed 1 base and J shed 6 bases, with 14 bases lying between them. The germline gives CDR1 SGHRS, CDR2 YFSETQ. The CDR3 loop reads CASSLLGALGQPQHF. CDR3 bases: TGCGCCAGCAGCTTGTTGGGGGCCCTGGGTCAGCCCCAGCATTTT.

The rearrangement links TRBV29-1 to TRBJ2-5; 9 positions agree with TRBD1. The CDR3 consists of 14 residues. CDR1 is SQVTM, CDR2 ANQGSEA, per germline. The junction had 11 bases not matched to a gene; V was cut back by 7 bases and J by 5 bases. The CDR3 sequence: CSGDPGQGSETQYF. The CDR3 bases are TGCAGCGGGGATCCGGGACAGGGATCCGAGACCCAGTACTTC. The full variable domain, in which reference TRBV29-1 and TRBJ2-5 provide the parts outside the CDR3, is SAVISQKPSRDICQRGTSLTIQCQVDSQVTMMFWYRQQPGQSLTLIATANQGSEATYESGFVIDKFPISRPNLTFSTLTVSNMSPEDSSIYLCSGDPGQGSETQYFGPGTRLLVL.

J is TRBJ1-5 and V is TRBV4-1; a possible D gene is TRBD1 (6 bases). The CDR3 sequence is 15 residues long. Trimming cost V 1 base and J 3 bases, with 10 bases left between them. In germline, CDR1 is MGHRA, CDR2 YSYEKL. CDR3 DNA sequence: TGCGCCAGCAGCCAAGGGGGACAAGTCAATCAGCCCCAGCATTTT. Its protein is CASSQGGQVNQPQHF.

J is TRBJ1-5 and V is TRBV13, with 7 positions matching TRBD1. CDR3 size: 18 residues. V was clipped by 3 bases and J by 0 bases; unmatched bases: 11. Germline V gene sequence: CDR1 PRHDT, CDR2 FYEKMQ (reference sequence). CDR3 loop: CASSFSPPGGYSNQPQHF. CDR3 coding DNA: TGTGCCAGCAGCTTCTCGCCCCCAGGGGGATATAGCAATCAGCCCCAGCATTTT.

This sequence joins TRBV19 and TRBJ2-1, with 7 positions matching TRBD2. V was clipped by 3 bases and J by 6 bases; unmatched bases: 5. The CDR3 sequence is 14 residues long. Germline CDR1 is LNHDA and CDR2 is SQIVND (reference sequence). This CDR3 reads CASSIGREGNEQFF. CDR3 coding DNA: TGTGCCAGTAGTATTGGCAGGGAGGGCAATGAGCAGTTCTTC.

The chain is built from TRBV6-1 and TRBJ2-3; 9 nucleotides align to TRBD2. The CDR3 is 15 amino acids. The V gene's germline CDR1 is MNHNS and CDR2 SASEGT. The ends lost 6 bases at V and 0 bases at J; junction bases unmatched: 4. For the CDR3, the DNA is TGTGCCAGCAGGCAAGCGGGAGGCAGCACAGATACGCAGTATTTT. Translation: CASRQAGGSTDTQYF.

The chain uses TRBV5-1 and TRBJ2-3; perhaps TRBD2 as D (6 bases). There are 15 residues in the CDR3. The V gene's germline CDR1 is SGHRS and CDR2 YFSETQ. V was pared by 4 bases and J by 0 bases, with 12 bases between. CDR3 loop: CASSPLGTSTDTQYF. The CDR3 nucleotides read TGCGCCAGCAGCCCCCTAGGGACTAGCACAGATACGCAGTATTTT.

This chain uses TRBV19 with TRBJ1-3, with D possibly matching TRBD1 (6 bases). Germline CDR1 reads LNHDA; CDR2 reads SQIVND (reference sequence). V was cut by 5 bases and J by 10 bases, with 15 bases left in between. This CDR3 is built from 13 residues. The chain's CDR3 is CASSPRTALTIYF. The CDR3 DNA reads TGTGCCAGTAGTCCGAGGACAGCTTTGACCATATATTTT.

The genes are TRBV6-4 and TRBJ2-1, with D unclear. This CDR3 comprises 16 residues. V lost 4 bases to trimming and J lost 0 bases, with 13 bases between them. CDR1 and CDR2 (germline): MRHNA, SNTAGT. The CDR3 region has the DNA TGTGCCAGCAGTGCATCCAGATTCAGCTCCTACAATGAGCAGTTCTTC. It specifies CASSASRFSSYNEQFF.

This chain connects TRBV27 to TRBJ2-7; D is unresolved. Germline values: CDR1 MNHEY, CDR2 SMNVEV (reference sequence). The CDR3 loop spans 11 amino acids. Between the trimmed V and J ends, which lost 6 bases and 4 bases, there was a span of 7 bases. CDR3 protein: CASRQNYEQYF. The CDR3 DNA follows: TGTGCCAGCAGGCAGAATTACGAGCAGTACTTC.

The chain has TRBV25-1 and TRBJ2-5; TRBD1 is a possible D gene (5 bases). V was trimmed by 5 bases and J by 2 bases, leaving 12 bases between them. The CDR3 is made up of 14 amino acids. Germline V gene data show CDR1 as MGHDK and CDR2 as SYGVNS. CDR3 coding DNA: TGTGCCAGCAGTAGCGACAGTGATCAAGAGACCCAGTACTTC. It specifies CASSSDSDQETQYF.

The sample holds one count of this clone. The chain uses TRBV11-2 and TRBJ2-7; tentatively, D is TRBD1 (6 bases). The V end was cut by 3 bases, the J end by 3 bases, with 18 bases between. Germline V lookup: CDR1 SGHAT, CDR2 FQNNGV. The CDR3 is made up of 16 amino acids. CDR3 region: CASSLGPIGGDYEQYF. CDR3 bases: TGTGCCAGCAGCTTGGGCCCCATAGGGGGAGACTACGAGCAGTACTTC.

The V gene is TRBV4-1, the J gene TRBJ2-1; 8 bases map to TRBD2. CDR3 length: 15 amino acids. V shed 1 base and J 4 bases; nucleotides not matched to a gene: 3. From germline, CDR1 is MGHRA and CDR2 YSYEKL. Here the CDR3 reads CASSQVAGKYNEQFF. CDR3 bases: TGCGCCAGCAGCCAAGTAGCGGGAAAGTACAATGAGCAGTTCTTC.

The chain couples TRBV27 to TRBJ2-7, with 11 bases matching TRBD2. CDR1 and CDR2 from the germline V gene are MNHEY and SMNVEV (reference sequence). There are 14 residues in the CDR3. Unmatched junction bases numbered 3, after V lost 6 bases and J lost 2 bases. The CDR3 spells CASSRLAGTYEQYF. The CDR3 DNA reads TGTGCCAGCAGCCGACTAGCGGGGACCTACGAGCAGTACTTC.

The CDR3 DNA reads as TGTGCCAGCAGCGAACAGGGGGCTCAAGAGACCCAGTACTTC. Protein: CASSEQGAQETQYF. The chain carries TRBV9 and TRBJ2-5; 9 nucleotides match TRBD1. The CDR3 runs 14 residues. Germline V gives CDR1 SGDLS, CDR2 YYNGEE. Trimming cost V 3 bases and J 2 bases; bases outside gene matches: 2. The full variable domain, rest sourced from reference TRBV9 and TRBJ2-5, is DSGVTQTPKHLITATGQRVTLRCSPRSGDLSVYWYQQSLDQGLQFLIQYYNGEERAKGNILERFSAQQFPDLHSELNLSSLELGDSALYFCASSEQGAQETQYFGPGTRLLVL.

V is TRBV13 and J is TRBJ2-2; the match to TRBD2 covers 7 bases. Germline V CDR1 and CDR2: PRHDT, FYEKMQ (reference sequence). The CDR3 consists of 16 residues. After removal of 5 bases from V and 4 bases from J, the junction contained 10 bases not matched to a gene. CDR3 residues: CASSARLARITGELFF. CDR3 in DNA: TGTGCCAGCAGCGCGAGACTAGCCAGGATCACCGGGGAGCTGTTTTTT.

This chain joins TRBV5-5 and TRBJ1-2, with 8 bases matching TRBD1. The CDR3 loop spans 15 amino acids. CDR1 and CDR2 from the germline V gene are SGHKS and YYEKEE (reference sequence). V trimming: 0 bases; J trimming: 2 bases; junction bases outside the gene matches: 3. As DNA, the CDR3 is TGTGCCAGCAGCTTGGTCGGGACAGGCAACTATGGCTACACCTTC. Protein: CASSLVGTGNYGYTF.

The rearrangement joins TRBV4-1 to TRBJ1-1; the D gene is possibly TRBD1 (5 bases). This CDR3 contains 14 residues. Germline CDR1 reads MGHRA; CDR2 reads YSYEKL. V dropped 5 bases and J dropped 1 base, with 11 bases sitting between them. Written as DNA, the CDR3 is TGCGCCAGCAGCGCTTCCACAGGGAACACTGAAGCTTTCTTT. This gives the protein CASSASTGNTEAFF.

The chain is built from TRBV7-9 and TRBJ1-5, with no clear D. The CDR3 length is 14 residues. Germline V CDR1 and CDR2: SEHNR, FQNEAQ (reference sequence). With 3 bases removed from V and 9 bases from J, the gap between germline ends came to 15 bases. This chain's CDR3 is CASSFSLRLRPQHF. The CDR3 nucleotides are TGTGCCAGCAGCTTCAGTCTGCGGCTTCGGCCCCAGCATTTT.